This T cell receptor (beta chain) was captured by sequencing in a study of T cell changes during pregnancy in multiple sclerosis. The assay was immunoSEQ multiplex PCR, and TCRdb's table has in-frame clones only and misses some. The repertoire consists of over 35,000 clones, with around 94% occurring once and the leading ten covering 1% to 1.5%. Trimming pared 7 bases from V and 2 bases from J, leaving 11 bases between. The CDR3 sequence is 13 residues long. Germline V gene lookup returns CDR1 MNHEY and CDR2 SMNVEV (reference sequence). The source of this sequence is a female donor with multiple sclerosis, enrolled in a pregnancy study. Specimen: peripheral blood. The chain joins TRBV27 to TRBJ2-5; possibly TRBD1 for D (6 bases). The CDR3 DNA is TGTGCCAGCAAATCCAGGGGACAAGAGACCCAGTACTTC. As protein: CASKSRGQETQYF.